This note documents a single T cell receptor (beta chain) sequence. This record belongs to a study of blood T cell repertoires in COVID-19. Across the whole study: Sites in the United States, Italy and Spain provided acute and convalescent COVID-19 samples.

The CDR3 runs to 12 residues. Between the trimmed V and J ends, which lost 3 bases and 10 bases, there was a span of 13 bases. Germline CDR1 KGHSH, CDR2 LQKENI. Original processing notes: Quantification of nucleated cells was approximated via reference gene primer amplification. TCRdb keeps only in-frame clones here, not all; method: immunoSEQ multiplex PCR. From that table come the V and J calls and clone size; the DNA was used to work out D and trimming. The table lists about 110,000 clones, approximately 87% of them singletons, with about 18% in the top ten. This TCR was recovered from an older woman with acute or convalescent COVID-19. This chain links TRBV18 with TRBJ2-7, with D possibly matching TRBD1 (6 bases). The sequencing input was peripheral blood. CDR3 coding DNA: TGTGCCAGCTCACCCAAAGGGGGTATCCAGTACTTC. This sequence encodes CASSPKGGIQYF. The full variable domain, its missing parts supplied by reference TRBV18 and TRBJ2-7, is NAGVMQNPRHLVRRRGQEARLRCSPMKGHSHVYWYRQLPEEGLKFMVYLQKENIIDESGMPKERFSAEFPKEGPSILRIQQVVRGDSAAYFCASSPKGGIQYFGPGTRLTVT.